The 25 T cell receptor beta chains given below trace back to one sample, sequenced in a study of early T cells in non-severe SARS-CoV-2 infection. In TCRdb, the 5' RACE reads were re-called with MiXCR into one record per CDR3 protein. Here the sample spans 25,000 to 35,000 distinct CDR3 sequences, about 6% being singletons. Sequences were obtained from whole blood. The origin of the receptors is an adult who was a healthcare worker with PCR-confirmed SARS-CoV-2 infection or an uninfected control (not recorded which).

Relative to its sample, this clonotype is medium-sized. The chain has TRBV29-1 and TRBJ2-2; D may be TRBD1 (7 bases). This CDR3 comprises 16 residues. Germline V gene sequence: CDR1 SQVTM, CDR2 ANQGSEA. V shed 0 bases and J shed 1 base, with 12 bases lying between them. The CDR3 loop is CSVEDGGTENTGELFF. The CDR3 DNA reads TGCAGCGTTGAAGATGGGGGGACAGAGAACACCGGGGAGCTGTTTTTT.

This clonotype has more than one count but fewer than ten. The rearrangement links TRBV20-1 to TRBJ2-3; TRBD1 agrees at 7 bases. Germline V gene sequence: CDR1 DFQATT, CDR2 SNEGSKA (reference sequence). The V segment lost 6 bases and the J segment 2 bases; nucleotides outside the gene matches: 5. This CDR3 region has 13 residues. The CDR3 region is CSANRGDTDTQYF. CDR3 sequence (DNA): TGCAGTGCCAACAGGGGCGACACAGATACGCAGTATTTT.

This clonotype was seen many times. The chain links TRBV28 to TRBJ1-5; D possibly corresponds to TRBD1 (5 bases). Trimming stripped 5 bases from V and 7 bases from J, with 12 bases between. CDR3 length: 13 amino acids. Germline-derived CDR1 and CDR2 are MDHEN and SYDVKM. The CDR3 coding sequence is TGTGCCAGCAGTCCGGGGGTTTGGCAGCCCCAGCATTTT. This translates into CASSPGVWQPQHF.

This clonotype was detected many times. J is TRBJ1-2 and V is TRBV10-3; D perhaps matches TRBD1 (6 bases). Trimming took off 0 bases at V and 7 bases at J, with 21 bases between the two ends. Germline loops: CDR1 ENHRY, CDR2 SYGVKD. CDR3 size: 17 residues. CDR3 loop: CAISESEWGPSTVGYTF. As DNA, the CDR3 is TGTGCCATCAGTGAGTCGGAGTGGGGGCCATCCACGGTTGGCTACACCTTC.

The chain uses TRBV19 and TRBJ1-5; 7 bases match TRBD1. This CDR3 is 16 amino acids long. The junction had 6 bases not matched to a gene; V was cut back by 2 bases and J by 2 bases. Germline CDR1 and CDR2: LNHDA and SQIVND (reference sequence). In DNA, the CDR3 is TGTGCCAGTAGTATATGGGGCAGGGGGGGCAATCAGCCCCAGCATTTT. It specifies CASSIWGRGGNQPQHF.

The sample holds many counts of this clonotype. The chain is built from TRBV20-1 and TRBJ2-1; D not certain. The CDR3 runs to 14 residues. V gave up 6 bases and J gave up 11 bases, with 23 bases separating them. Looked up from germline, CDR1 is DFQATT and CDR2 is SNEGSKA (reference sequence). The CDR3 reads CSAGWQDPPLKQFF. DNA of the CDR3: TGCAGTGCGGGGTGGCAGGATCCCCCCCTTAAGCAGTTCTTC.

The genes are TRBV4-2 and TRBJ2-3; 9 bases match TRBD2. This CDR3 is 17 amino acids long. Unmatched junction bases numbered 8, after V lost 0 bases and J lost 4 bases. Looked up from germline, CDR1 is LGHNA and CDR2 is YNFKEQ. CDR3 loop: CASSQDLRGGASDTQYF. DNA for the CDR3: TGTGCCAGCAGCCAAGATTTACGCGGGGGGGCCTCAGATACGCAGTATTTT.

This clonotype has ten or more counts. The genes are TRBV7-2 and TRBJ2-5, with TRBD1 as a possible D gene (6 bases). Looked up from germline, CDR1 is SGHTA and CDR2 is FQGNSA. Trimming took 5 bases from V and 5 from J, leaving 12 bases between them. This CDR3 comprises 13 residues. For the CDR3, the DNA is TGTGCCAGCAGCATACAGGGTGGGGAGACCCAGTACTTC. Translation gives CASSIQGGETQYF. The whole variable domain, filled in from reference TRBV7-2 and TRBJ2-5, reads GAGVSQSPSNKVTEKGKDVELRCDPISGHTALYWYRQSLGQGLEFLIYFQGNSAPDKSGLPSDRFSAERTGGSVSTLTIQRTQQEDSAVYLCASSIQGGETQYFGPGTRLLVL.

This clonotype was recorded many times. The V gene is TRBV10-2, the J gene TRBJ1-1; no clear D. Germline V gene sequence: CDR1 WSHSY, CDR2 SAAADI. The CDR3 has 14 amino acids. V lost 7 bases to trimming and J lost 5 bases, with 17 bases between them. DNA for the CDR3: TGCGCCAGCATCCAGAGACCGGGAACGACTGAAGCTTTCTTT. Its translation is CASIQRPGTTEAFF.

In this sample, this clonotype turned up many times. The chain combines TRBV7-2 with TRBJ1-5; D might be TRBD1 (6 bases). There are 15 residues in the CDR3. Germline-derived CDR1 and CDR2 are SGHTA and FQGNSA. Trimming pared 2 bases from V and 6 bases from J, leaving 14 bases between. The CDR3 spells CASSLNTGLVQPQHF. The DNA for the CDR3 is TGTGCCAGCAGCTTAAATACAGGGCTCGTTCAGCCCCAGCATTTT.

The chain recombines TRBV20-1 with TRBJ2-1; 7 positions match TRBD1. Per germline, CDR1 DFQATT and CDR2 SNEGSKA (reference sequence). This CDR3 is 19 amino acids long. J gave up 1 base and V 5 bases, and 20 bases lay outside the gene matches. CDR3 sequence: CSAPLRDRHPKGSYNEQFF. CDR3 sequence (DNA): TGCAGTGCTCCATTACGGGACAGACATCCTAAGGGGTCCTACAATGAGCAGTTCTTC.

This clonotype was seen a handful of times. The chain recombines TRBV20-1 with TRBJ2-3; D is ambiguous. The CDR3 loop spans 15 amino acids. Looked up from germline, CDR1 is DFQATT and CDR2 is SNEGSKA (reference sequence). The ends were cut back, 3 bases at V and 0 bases at J, with 13 bases in the middle. CDR3: CSARSSAESTDTQYF. The CDR3 DNA reads TGCAGTGCTAGGAGCTCCGCAGAAAGCACAGATACGCAGTATTTT.

This clonotype was seen repeatedly, ten times or more. The chain recombines TRBV28 with TRBJ1-5; a possible D gene is TRBD1 (5 bases). Germline V gene lookup returns CDR1 MDHEN and CDR2 SYDVKM. The CDR3 sequence is 15 residues long. V shed 6 bases and J shed 9 bases, with 21 bases lying between them. The CDR3 sequence is CASSPFGTAHGPQHF. As DNA, the CDR3 is TGTGCCAGCAGCCCCTTTGGGACGGCGCATGGGCCCCAGCATTTT.

The chain recombines TRBV7-9 with TRBJ1-1; 7 nucleotides agree with TRBD1. The CDR3 is 14 residues long. CDR1 and CDR2 from the germline V gene are SEHNR and FQNEAQ (reference sequence). Trimming at V came to 8 bases and at J to 0 bases, leaving 6 bases not matched to a gene. The chain's CDR3 is CASSGDRMNTEAFF. For the CDR3, the DNA is TGTGCCAGCTCCGGGGACAGAATGAACACTGAAGCTTTCTTT.

This rearrangement joins TRBV4-3 to TRBJ2-1, with D uncertain. CDR3 length: 14 amino acids. The ends were cut back, 0 bases at V and 5 bases at J, with 8 bases in the middle. CDR1 is LGHNA, CDR2 YSLEER, per germline. The CDR3: CASSQDRQNNEQFF. CDR3 coding DNA: TGCGCCAGCAGCCAAGATAGGCAGAACAATGAGCAGTTCTTC.

In this sample, this clonotype turned up a few times. V and J are TRBV6-1 and TRBJ2-3; TRBD2 matches 13 bases. The V gene end was trimmed by 7 bases and the J gene end by 2 bases; junction bases not matched to a gene: 6. This CDR3 is built from 16 residues. CDR1 is MNHNS and CDR2 is SASEGT in the germline V gene. The CDR3 sequence: CASMRTSGGHTDTQYF. CDR3 coding DNA: TGTGCCAGCATGAGGACTAGCGGGGGCCACACAGATACGCAGTATTTT.

The V gene is TRBV27, the J gene TRBJ2-7; D assignment may be TRBD1 or TRBD2 (5 bases each). V lost 2 bases, J lost 3 bases, and 14 bases lay in between. The CDR3 is made up of 15 amino acids. CDR1 MNHEY and CDR2 SMNVEV come from the germline V gene (reference sequence). CDR3 DNA: TGTGCCAGCAGTTTACTGGGGGTAGCGAACTACGAGCAGTACTTC. Protein sequence: CASSLLGVANYEQYF.

This clonotype was seen many times. The CDR3 protein is CSVWGTSVGGDTQYF. In nucleotides, the CDR3 is TGCAGCGTTTGGGGGACTAGCGTGGGTGGGGATACGCAGTATTTT. The chain is built from TRBV29-1 and TRBJ2-3; 10 nucleotides agree with TRBD2. V shed 5 bases and J 6 bases; nucleotides not matched to a gene: 11. The CDR3 totals 15 residues. Germline-derived CDR1 and CDR2 are SQVTM and ANQGSEA.

This clonotype was recorded at least ten times. This chain links TRBV24-1 with TRBJ2-3; 8 nucleotides line up with TRBD2. The CDR3 extends over 14 amino acids. V lost 4 bases to trimming and J lost 6 bases; unmatched junction nucleotides: 5. Germline CDR1 KGHDR, CDR2 SFDVKD. For the CDR3, the DNA is TGTGCCACCAGTGACCCACTAGCGGCGGATACGCAGTATTTT. This sequence encodes CATSDPLAADTQYF.

This clonotype has ten or more counts. The chain uses TRBV29-1 and TRBJ1-3; D gene ambiguous. Germline V lookup: CDR1 SQVTM, CDR2 ANQGSEA. V was pared by 5 bases and J by 0 bases, with 8 bases between. The CDR3 totals 13 residues. The CDR3 sequence: CSVLSFSGNTIYF. CDR3 nucleotides: TGCAGCGTTTTGTCGTTCTCTGGAAACACCATATATTTT.

This clonotype was observed many times. The chain employs TRBV7-9 and TRBJ1-2; D ambiguous. Deletions cut 1 base from V and 7 bases from J, with 7 bases between. The CDR3 extends over 12 amino acids. CDR1 and CDR2 (germline): SEHNR, FQNEAQ (reference sequence). The CDR3 region has the DNA TGTGCCAGCAGCTTAGATGCCGGTGGCTACACCTTC. It specifies CASSLDAGGYTF. Supplemented by reference TRBV7-9 and TRBJ1-2, the full variable domain reads DTGVSQNPRHKITKRGQNVTFRCDPISEHNRLYWYRQTLGQGPEFLTYFQNEAQLEKSRLLSDRFSAERPKGSFSTLEIQRTEQGDSAMYLCASSLDAGGYTFGSGTRLTVV.

Within the sample, this clonotype is medium-sized (0.01 to 0.1%). The chain couples TRBV20-1 to TRBJ1-2; D not resolved. CDR1 is DFQATT and CDR2 is SNEGSKA in the germline V gene (reference sequence). This CDR3 has 10 amino acids. The ends were cut back, 3 bases at V and 5 bases at J, with 4 bases in the middle. This chain's CDR3 is CSARVYGYTF. In DNA, the CDR3 is TGCAGTGCTAGGGTGTATGGCTACACCTTC.

This clonotype is medium-sized. J is TRBJ2-7 and V is TRBV4-3; 10 positions match TRBD1. The CDR3 sequence is 14 residues long. V lost 8 bases and J lost 6; bases outside the gene matches: 10. The germline gives CDR1 LGHNA, CDR2 YSLEER. CDR3 region: CASQRDRGWSEQYF. The CDR3 DNA sequence: TGCGCCAGCCAAAGGGACAGGGGTTGGAGCGAGCAGTACTTC.

This clonotype was observed at least ten times. The genes are TRBV29-1 and TRBJ1-2; D is unresolved. Germline V gene sequence: CDR1 SQVTM, CDR2 ANQGSEA. CDR3 length: 11 residues. Trimming pared 7 bases from V and 2 bases from J, leaving 8 bases between. The CDR3 nucleotides read TGCAGCGCAAGGGCAAACTATGGCTACACCTTC. Its protein product is CSARANYGYTF.

This clonotype was counted many times. J is TRBJ2-6 and V is TRBV28, with D maybe TRBD2 (7 bases). Germline V gene sequence: CDR1 MDHEN, CDR2 SYDVKM. This CDR3 is built from 17 residues. The V gene lost 3 bases and the J gene lost 0 bases, with 12 bases spanning the gap. The chain's CDR3 is CASSLLGGASGANVLTF. In DNA, the CDR3 is TGTGCCAGCAGTTTGTTAGGGGGGGCCTCTGGGGCCAACGTCCTGACTTTC.